These T cell receptor beta chains were read from a single sample in a study of OX40 agonist ivuxolimab in advanced cancers. Profiled with immunoSEQ multiplex PCR; TCRdb holds only in-frame clones, not every one. This table holds some 80,000 clones, around nine tenths found once. Sequenced here: CD4+ or CD8+ T cells sorted from blood, sampled in a trial of the OX40 agonist ivuxolimab. Receptors originate from an adult with an advanced solid tumor such as melanoma, head and neck, liver or kidney cancer. CDR3s include the opening cysteine and the closing phenylalanine or tryptophan. Each record gives: clone size, V gene, J gene, CDR3 length, D gene, CDR3 protein, CDR3 DNA. The D gene is left open where the match is weak. Size is omitted from some rows. Given values are once, few, many or a class for expanded clones.

clone size: NA; V gene: TRBV25-1; J gene: TRBJ2-5; CDR3 length: 13; D gene: NA; CDR3 protein: CASRQQGGETQYF; CDR3 DNA: TGTGCCAGCAGACAACAGGGTGGGGAGACCCAGTACTTC
clone size: few; V gene: TRBV6-1; J gene: TRBJ2-3; CDR3 length: 12; D gene: NA; CDR3 protein: CASSWGTDTQYF; CDR3 DNA: TGTGCCAGCAGCTGGGGCACAGATACGCAGTATTTT
clone size: NA; V gene: TRBV6-5; J gene: TRBJ1-2; CDR3 length: 14; D gene: NA; CDR3 protein: CASSYSGPREGYTF; CDR3 DNA: TGTGCCAGCAGTTACTCAGGGCCCCGCGAGGGCTACACCTTC
clone size: NA; V gene: TRBV6-1; J gene: TRBJ2-7; CDR3 length: 14; D gene: NA; CDR3 protein: CASSATTGAYEQYF; CDR3 DNA: TGTGCCAGCAGTGCCACCACTGGGGCCTACGAGCAGTACTTC
clone size: NA; V gene: TRBV6-6; J gene: TRBJ2-1; CDR3 length: 15; D gene: NA; CDR3 protein: CASSYWTEIYNEQFF; CDR3 DNA: TGTGCCAGCAGTTACTGGACAGAGATCTACAATGAGCAGTTCTTC
clone size: NA; V gene: TRBV2; J gene: TRBJ2-7; CDR3 length: 15; D gene: NA; CDR3 protein: CASSEGRTSAYEQYF; CDR3 DNA: TGTGCCAGCAGTGAAGGTCGGACCAGCGCCTACGAGCAGTACTTC
clone size: NA; V gene: TRBV11-3; J gene: TRBJ2-1; CDR3 length: 16; D gene: NA; CDR3 protein: CASSPAGGISYNEQFF; CDR3 DNA: TGTGCCAGCAGCCCCGCGGGCGGTATCTCCTACAATGAGCAGTTCTTC
clone size: once; V gene: TRBV5-6; J gene: TRBJ1-2; CDR3 length: 17; D gene: TRBD1; CDR3 protein: CASSYGDRGVDVYGYTF; CDR3 DNA: TGTGCCAGCAGCTATGGGGACAGGGGGGTAGACGTCTATGGCTACACCTTC
clone size: few; V gene: TRBV29-1; J gene: TRBJ2-1; CDR3 length: 13; D gene: TRBD2; CDR3 protein: CSVQTSGYNEQFF; CDR3 DNA: TGCAGCGTTCAGACTAGCGGCTACAATGAGCAGTTCTTC
clone size: NA; V gene: TRBV28; J gene: TRBJ2-3; CDR3 length: 16; D gene: NA; CDR3 protein: CASSPPEGAGPNTQYF; CDR3 DNA: TGTGCCAGCAGCCCCCCCGAAGGGGCGGGACCCAATACGCAGTATTTT
clone size: few; V gene: TRBV2; J gene: TRBJ1-1; CDR3 length: 15; D gene: NA; CDR3 protein: CASSEAGGKNTEAFF; CDR3 DNA: TGTGCCAGCAGTGAAGCAGGCGGTAAGAACACTGAAGCTTTCTTT
clone size: once; V gene: TRBV6-5; J gene: TRBJ2-3; CDR3 length: 14; D gene: NA; CDR3 protein: CASSYGQFPDTQYF; CDR3 DNA: TGTGCCAGCAGTTACGGACAGTTCCCAGATACGCAGTATTTT
clone size: NA; V gene: TRBV5-1; J gene: TRBJ1-1; CDR3 length: 13; D gene: NA; CDR3 protein: CASSRRGNTEAFF; CDR3 DNA: TGCGCCAGCAGCCGCCGGGGGAACACTGAAGCTTTCTTT
clone size: few; V gene: TRBV12-5; J gene: TRBJ1-2; CDR3 length: 12; D gene: NA; CDR3 protein: CASGEGRGAHTF; CDR3 DNA: TGTGCTAGTGGTGAGGGCAGGGGAGCCCACACCTTC